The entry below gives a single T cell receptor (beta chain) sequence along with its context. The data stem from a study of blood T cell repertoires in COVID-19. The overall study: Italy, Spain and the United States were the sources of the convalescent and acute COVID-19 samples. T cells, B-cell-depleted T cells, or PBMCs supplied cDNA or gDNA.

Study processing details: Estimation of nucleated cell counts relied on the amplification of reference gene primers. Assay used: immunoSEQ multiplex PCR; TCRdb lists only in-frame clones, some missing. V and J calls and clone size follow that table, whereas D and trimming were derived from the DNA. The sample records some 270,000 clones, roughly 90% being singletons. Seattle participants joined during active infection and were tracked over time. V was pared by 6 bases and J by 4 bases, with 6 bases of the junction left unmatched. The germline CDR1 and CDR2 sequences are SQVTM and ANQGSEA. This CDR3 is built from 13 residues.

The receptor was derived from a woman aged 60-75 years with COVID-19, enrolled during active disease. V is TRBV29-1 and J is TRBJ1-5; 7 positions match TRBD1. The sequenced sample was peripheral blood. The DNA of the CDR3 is TGCAGCGTCGTTACAGGGGTTAATCAGCCCCAGCATTTT. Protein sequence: CSVVTGVNQPQHF.